What follows is one TCR beta chain and its context. CDR1 is MDHEN, CDR2 SYDVKM, per germline. CDR3 length: 12 residues. The junction had 6 bases not matched to a gene; V was cut back by 10 bases and J by 6 bases. This sample was included in a study of control samples from healthy donors and cancer patients. Profiled with immunoSEQ multiplex PCR; TCRdb holds only in-frame clones, not every one. The sample has some 96,000 clones, 85% to 95% seen once. Sequencing input: blood. The clonotype originates from a man aged 18-30 years in good health. This chain uses TRBV28 with TRBJ2-1; TRBD1 agrees at 7 bases. The CDR3 loop is CAIRDSSNEQFF. The CDR3 DNA reads as TGTGCCATCCGGGACAGCTCCAATGAGCAGTTCTTC. The full variable domain, completed using reference TRBV28 and TRBJ2-1, is DVKVTQSSRYLVKRTGEKVFLECVQDMDHENMFWYRQDPGLGLRLIYFSYDVKMKEKGDIPEGYSVSREKKERFSLILESASTNQTSMYLCAIRDSSNEQFFGPGTRLTVL.